Following are 9 T cell receptor beta chains from one sample sequenced in a study of blood T cell repertoires in COVID-19. Only in-frame clones appear in the TCRdb table, and some are missing; sequencing was by immunoSEQ multiplex PCR. Counted here are around 220,000 clones, approximately 78% occurring once; the ten biggest clones make up roughly 8%. The specimen was peripheral blood. The receptors were sampled from a woman aged 80 or over with COVID-19, enrolled during active disease.

The chain links TRBV4-1 to TRBJ2-5; 10 nucleotides match TRBD2. Trimming removed 5 bases from V and 1 base from J; junction bases left unmatched: 4. This CDR3 is built from 15 residues. Germline loops: CDR1 MGHRA, CDR2 YSYEKL. In nucleotides, the CDR3 is TGCGCCAGCAGCTTCGGGACTAGCGCCCAAGAGACCCAGTACTTC. Translating it yields CASSFGTSAQETQYF.

Here the CDR3 reads CAIKGQAGETQYF. In nucleotides, the CDR3 is TGTGCCATCAAGGGACAGGCGGGAGAGACCCAGTACTTC. V usage is TRBV10-3 and J usage is TRBJ2-5; TRBD1 matches 8 bases. The trim removed 7 bases at V and 4 bases at J, leaving 5 bases unmatched. The CDR3 has 13 residues. The germline V gene has CDR1 ENHRY and CDR2 SYGVKD.

This clone has just a few counts. This sequence joins TRBV10-1 and TRBJ2-7; 9 bases match TRBD1. Per germline, CDR1 WNHNN and CDR2 SYGVQD (reference sequence). The V gene end was trimmed by 5 bases and the J gene end by 3 bases; junction bases not matched to a gene: 8. The CDR3 has 15 amino acids. CDR3 region: CASSSSGTGNYEQYF. In nucleotides, the CDR3 is TGCGCCAGCAGTTCGTCCGGGACAGGGAACTACGAGCAGTACTTC.

With regard to this clone: At one end the junction does not follow the germline gene, possibly because of a read error. Other DNA sequences of this sample code for an identical CDR3. The genes are TRBV5-1 and TRBJ1-6; TRBD1 aligns across 9 bases. CDR1 SGHRS and CDR2 YFSETQ come from the germline V gene. CDR3 length equals 15 residues. CDR3 sequence (DNA): TGCGCCAGCAGCTTGGGGGACAGGGTGTCCTCACCCCTTCACTTT. This codes for CASSLGDRVSSPLHF.

The chain recombines TRBV4-2 with TRBJ2-7, with D perhaps TRBD2 (5 bases). The germline V and J ends were trimmed by 6 bases and 0 bases, with 12 bases remaining between them. In germline, CDR1 is LGHNA, CDR2 YNFKEQ. The CDR3 is 14 amino acids. The CDR3 loop reads CASRPEGSSYEQYF. The CDR3, as DNA: TGTGCCAGCAGGCCTGAGGGCTCCTCCTACGAGCAGTACTTC.

The chain combines TRBV24-1 with TRBJ2-1, with no clear D. The V gene lost 1 base and the J gene lost 2 bases, with 5 bases spanning the gap. There are 14 residues in the CDR3. Germline CDR1 reads KGHDR; CDR2 reads SFDVKD. Written as DNA, the CDR3 is TGTGCCACCAGTGATTTTCAGACCTACAATGAGCAGTTCTTC. It specifies CATSDFQTYNEQFF.

The rearrangement joins TRBV6-5 to TRBJ1-2; D not resolved. CDR3 length: 13 amino acids. The germline V gene encodes CDR1 MNHEY and CDR2 SVGAGI. Trimming took off 4 bases at V and 8 bases at J, with 14 bases between the two ends. The CDR3 loop is CASSLRRGMGYTF. For the CDR3, the DNA is TGTGCCAGCAGTTTACGACGGGGTATGGGCTACACCTTC.

V and J are TRBV11-3 and TRBJ2-1; D is ambiguous. CDR3 size: 19 residues. In germline, CDR1 is SGHNT, CDR2 YENEEA. Trimming removed 2 bases at V and 0 bases at J, with 20 bases between. CDR3 in DNA: TGTGCCAGCAGCTTATCCACTCGACTTGTTATTAGCTCCTACAATGAGCAGTTCTTC. Its translation: CASSLSTRLVISSYNEQFF.

The V and J genes are TRBV6-5 and TRBJ1-1; possibly TRBD1 for D (5 bases). Germline-derived CDR1 and CDR2 are MNHEY and SVGAGI. This CDR3 contains 13 residues. Trimming shortened V by 6 bases and J by 3 bases, and 11 bases separated the two germline ends. As DNA, the CDR3 is TGTGCCAGCAGGCCCCCGGGGGACACTGAAGCTTTCTTT. Its translation is CASRPPGDTEAFF.